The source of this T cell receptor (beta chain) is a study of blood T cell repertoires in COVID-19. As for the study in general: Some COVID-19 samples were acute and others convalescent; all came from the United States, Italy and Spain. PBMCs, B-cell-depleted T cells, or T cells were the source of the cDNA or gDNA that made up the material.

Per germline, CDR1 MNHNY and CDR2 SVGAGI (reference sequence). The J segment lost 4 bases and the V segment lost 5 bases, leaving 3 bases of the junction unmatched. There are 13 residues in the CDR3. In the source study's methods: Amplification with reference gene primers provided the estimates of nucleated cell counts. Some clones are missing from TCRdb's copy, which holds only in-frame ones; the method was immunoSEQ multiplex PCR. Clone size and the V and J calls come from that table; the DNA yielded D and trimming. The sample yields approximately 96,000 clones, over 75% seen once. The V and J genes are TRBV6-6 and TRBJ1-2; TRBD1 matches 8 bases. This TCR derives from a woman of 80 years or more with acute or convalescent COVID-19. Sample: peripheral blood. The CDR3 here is CASSPDRGYGYTF. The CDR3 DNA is TGTGCCAGCAGTCCCGACAGGGGCTATGGCTACACCTTC.